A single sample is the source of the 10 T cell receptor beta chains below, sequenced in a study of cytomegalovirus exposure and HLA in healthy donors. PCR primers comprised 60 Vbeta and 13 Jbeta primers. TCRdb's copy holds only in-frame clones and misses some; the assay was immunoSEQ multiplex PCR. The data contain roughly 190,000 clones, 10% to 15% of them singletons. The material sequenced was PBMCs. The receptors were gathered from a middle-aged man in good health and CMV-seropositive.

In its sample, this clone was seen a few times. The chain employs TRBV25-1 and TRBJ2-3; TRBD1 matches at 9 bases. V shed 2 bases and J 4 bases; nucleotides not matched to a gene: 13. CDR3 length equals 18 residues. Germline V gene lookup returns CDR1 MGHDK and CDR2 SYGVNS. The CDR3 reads CASSEVRGGTGIADTQYF. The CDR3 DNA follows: TGTGCCAGCAGTGAAGTTAGGGGGGGGACAGGGATTGCAGATACGCAGTATTTT. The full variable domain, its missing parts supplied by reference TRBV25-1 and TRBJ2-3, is EADIYQTPRYLVIGTGKKITLECSQTMGHDKMYWYQQDPGMELHLIHYSYGVNSTEKGDLSSESTVSRIRTEHFPLTLESARPSHTSQYLCASSEVRGGTGIADTQYFGPGTRLTVL.

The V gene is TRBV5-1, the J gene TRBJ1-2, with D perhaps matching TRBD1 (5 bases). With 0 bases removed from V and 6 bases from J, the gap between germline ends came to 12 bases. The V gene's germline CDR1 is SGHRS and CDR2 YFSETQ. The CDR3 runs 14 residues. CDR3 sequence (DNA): TGCGCCAGCAGCTTGGAGCGGCGGGGGAATGGCTACACCTTC. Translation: CASSLERRGNGYTF.

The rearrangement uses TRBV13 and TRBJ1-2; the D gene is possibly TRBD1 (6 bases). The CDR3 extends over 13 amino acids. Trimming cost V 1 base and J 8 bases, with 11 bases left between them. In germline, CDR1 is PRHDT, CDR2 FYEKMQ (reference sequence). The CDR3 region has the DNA TGTGCCAGCAGCTTAGTTACGGGGGGCGGCTACACCTTC. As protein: CASSLVTGGGYTF.

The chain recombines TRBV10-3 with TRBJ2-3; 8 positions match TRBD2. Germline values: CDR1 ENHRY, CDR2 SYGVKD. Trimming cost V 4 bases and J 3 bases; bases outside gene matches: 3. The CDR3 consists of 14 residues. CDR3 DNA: TGTGCCATCAGTGCTGGACTAGCAACAGATACGCAGTATTTT. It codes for CAISAGLATDTQYF.

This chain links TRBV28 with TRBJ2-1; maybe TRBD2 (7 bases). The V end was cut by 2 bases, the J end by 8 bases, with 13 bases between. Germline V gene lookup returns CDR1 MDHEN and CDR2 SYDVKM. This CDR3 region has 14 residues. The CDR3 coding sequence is TGTGCCAGCAGTTTAGTCGGGGGGCCGGATGAGCAGTTCTTC. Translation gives CASSLVGGPDEQFF. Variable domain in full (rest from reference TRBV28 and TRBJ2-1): DVKVTQSSRYLVKRTGEKVFLECVQDMDHENMFWYRQDPGLGLRLIYFSYDVKMKEKGDIPEGYSVSREKKERFSLILESASTNQTSMYLCASSLVGGPDEQFFGPGTRLTVL.

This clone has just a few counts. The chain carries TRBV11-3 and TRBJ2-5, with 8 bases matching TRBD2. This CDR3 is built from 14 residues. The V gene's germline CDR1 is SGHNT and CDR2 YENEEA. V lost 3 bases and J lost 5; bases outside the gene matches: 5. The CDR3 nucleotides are TGTGCCAGCAGCTTCCGCGGGGGGTTGGAGACCCAGTACTTC. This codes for CASSFRGGLETQYF.

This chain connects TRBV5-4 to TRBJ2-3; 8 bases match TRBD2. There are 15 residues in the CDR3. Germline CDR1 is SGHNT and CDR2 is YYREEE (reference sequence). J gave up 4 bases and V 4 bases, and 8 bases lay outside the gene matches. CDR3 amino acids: CASSPGGGPADTQYF. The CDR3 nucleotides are TGTGCCAGCAGCCCCGGCGGGGGGCCCGCAGATACGCAGTATTTT.

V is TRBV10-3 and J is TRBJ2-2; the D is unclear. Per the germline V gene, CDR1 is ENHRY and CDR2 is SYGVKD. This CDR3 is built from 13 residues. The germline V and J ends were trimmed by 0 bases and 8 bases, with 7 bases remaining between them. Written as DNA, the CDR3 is TGTGCCATCAGTGAGTCTACTGATGGGGAGCTGTTTTTT. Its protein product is CAISESTDGELFF.

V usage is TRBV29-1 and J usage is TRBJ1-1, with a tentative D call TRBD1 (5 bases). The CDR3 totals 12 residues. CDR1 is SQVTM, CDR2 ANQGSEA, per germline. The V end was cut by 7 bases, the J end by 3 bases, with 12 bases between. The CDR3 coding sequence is TGCAGCGCAGGGCTCAGCCACACTGAAGCTTTCTTT. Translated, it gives CSAGLSHTEAFF.

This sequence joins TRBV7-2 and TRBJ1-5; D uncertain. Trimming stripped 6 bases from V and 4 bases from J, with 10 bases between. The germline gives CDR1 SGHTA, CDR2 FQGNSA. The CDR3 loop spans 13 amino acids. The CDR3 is CASRREFNQPQHF. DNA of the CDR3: TGTGCCAGCAGGCGGGAGTTTAATCAGCCCCAGCATTTT.